The T cell receptor (beta chain) described here comes from a study of blood T cell repertoires in COVID-19. Some clones are missing from TCRdb's copy, which holds only in-frame ones; the method was immunoSEQ multiplex PCR. The table includes 200,000 to 250,000 clones, about 84% detected once. This CDR3 has 13 amino acids. The germline V gene has CDR1 SGHDT and CDR2 YYEEEE. V dropped 4 bases and J dropped 10 bases, with 14 bases sitting between them. The sample comprised peripheral blood. The chain combines TRBV5-6 with TRBJ1-4; tentatively, D is TRBD1 (5 bases). This receptor was obtained from a woman of 80 years or more with COVID-19, enrolled during active disease. CDR3 residues: CASSLRGTGKLFF. CDR3 DNA sequence: TGTGCCAGCAGCCTTAGGGGAACGGGAAAACTGTTTTTT.